Each of the 20 T cell receptor beta chains below was sequenced from the same sample in a study of regulatory T cells in long-lasting Graves disease. The TCR beta library used iRepertoire HTBI primers with Arm-PCR amplification of CDR3. In TCRdb, the multiplex PCR reads were re-called with MiXCR into one record per CDR3 protein. The repertoire holds 350,000 to 450,000 distinct CDR3 sequences, about a sixth seen once, with 30% in the top ten. The time point here: newly diagnosed GD, antithyroid drugs for less than 3 months. TCR sequences were obtained from RNA taken from PBMCs. These data were likewise used in another study, on T cells in Graves' hyperthyroidism and ophthalmopathy.

The sequencing used peripheral blood mononuclear cells (PBMCs), collected at new diagnosis, from a patient treated with antithyroid drugs. These receptors were obtained from a middle-aged man with Graves disease.

As regards this clonotype: One base separates it from a far larger clone, so it is likely a read error. V gene TRBV11-3 combines with J gene TRBJ2-3; D unresolved. This CDR3 is built from 17 residues. Trimming pared 1 base from V and 0 bases from J, leaving 14 bases between. Germline CDR1 and CDR2: SGHNT and YENEEA. CDR3 loop: CASSLGYVATSTDTQYF. For the CDR3, the DNA is TGTGCCAGCAGCTTAGGTTACGTGGCAACTAGCACAGATACGCAGTATTTT.

In its sample, this clonotype was seen once. This rearrangement joins TRBV9 to TRBJ2-4; D is unresolved. CDR1 is SGDLS and CDR2 is YYNGEE in the germline V gene. The CDR3 has 15 residues. Trimming pared 2 bases from V and 0 bases from J, leaving 9 bases between. CDR3 nucleotide sequence: TGTGCCAGCAGCGTTCGATCCCTAGCCAAAAACATTCAGTACTTC. Its protein is CASSVRSLAKNIQYF.

The table lists this clonotype with many counts. The CDR3 DNA reads TGTGCCAGCAGTGAACTAGACGGAGCCTACGAGCAGTACTTC. As protein: CASSELDGAYEQYF. The chain uses TRBV28 and TRBJ2-7, with D perhaps TRBD2 (5 bases). Germline values: CDR1 MDHEN, CDR2 SYDVKM. The CDR3 spans 14 residues. Trimming removed 5 bases at V and 2 bases at J, with 13 bases between.

Comment on this clonotype: This sequence may be a read error, since a much larger clone differs from it by one base. The chain carries TRBV7-9 and TRBJ1-1; no reliable D call. CDR1 is SEHNR, CDR2 FQNEAQ, per germline (reference sequence). The CDR3 extends over 16 amino acids. Trimming pared 2 bases from V and 7 bases from J, leaving 20 bases between. CDR3 sequence: CASSLRRASGLGEAFF. CDR3 coding DNA: TGTGCCAGCAGCTTACGGAGGGCTTCCGGCCTGGGTGAAGCTTTCTTT.

This clonotype was counted a few times. V is TRBV10-2 and J is TRBJ2-1; tentative D call: TRBD2 (7 bases). V was trimmed by 6 bases and J by 2 bases, leaving 14 bases between them. Germline loops: CDR1 WSHSY, CDR2 SAAADI. The CDR3 covers 15 residues. CDR3 loop: CASRGGGGAYNEQFF. CDR3 bases: TGCGCCAGCAGAGGGGGGGGGGGCGCCTACAATGAGCAGTTCTTC.

The chain uses TRBV4-1 and TRBJ1-2; 10 bases align to TRBD1. Germline assignment: CDR1 MGHRA and CDR2 YSYEKL. This CDR3 comprises 15 residues. V shed 3 bases, J shed 4 bases, and the junction held 5 bases outside the gene matches. This CDR3 reads CASSQPGQGSYGYTF. CDR3 sequence (DNA): TGCGCCAGCAGCCAGCCGGGACAGGGGTCCTATGGCTACACCTTC.

Ten or more counts support this clonotype. The CDR3 is CASSWTGRNQPQHF. The CDR3 nucleotides are TGTGCCAGCTCTTGGACAGGACGCAATCAGCCCCAGCATTTT. The genes are TRBV2 and TRBJ1-5; 7 bases are a match to TRBD1. V was clipped by 8 bases and J by 2 bases; unmatched bases: 6. The CDR3 is 14 amino acids. Per germline, CDR1 SNHLY and CDR2 FYNNEI.

Details on this clonotype: A read error may be the cause here, since a much bigger clone is one base away. The chain uses TRBV30 and TRBJ1-3; D not certain. CDR1 is GTSNPN and CDR2 is SVGIG in the germline V gene (reference sequence). This CDR3 has 11 residues. CDR3 region: CAWNSGNTTYF. CDR3 coding DNA: TGTGCCTGGAACTCTGGAAACACCACATATTTT.

This clonotype has a count of ten or more. The J gene is TRBJ2-5, the V gene TRBV20-1, with D unresolved. CDR3 length equals 13 residues. Germline CDR1 reads DFQATT; CDR2 reads SNEGSKA (reference sequence). V shed 5 bases and J shed 0 bases, with 10 bases lying between them. The CDR3 DNA is TGCAGTGCTCCCGACATAAACCAAGAGACCCAGTACTTC. Encoded protein: CSAPDINQETQYF.

This clonotype was seen many times. The chain has TRBV6-1 and TRBJ2-1, with 11 bases lining up with TRBD2. Per germline, CDR1 MNHNS and CDR2 SASEGT. Trimming at V came to 3 bases and at J to 7 bases, leaving 8 bases not matched to a gene. This CDR3 is 16 amino acids long. CDR3 nucleotides: TGTGCCAGCAGTGATCAGGGACTAGCGGCCAAAAATGAGCAGTTCTTC. The encoded protein is CASSDQGLAAKNEQFF.

The chain is built from TRBV20-1 and TRBJ1-6, with 10 bases lining up with TRBD1. The CDR3 runs to 14 residues. Germline CDR1 DFQATT, CDR2 SNEGSKA (reference sequence). V lost 5 bases and J lost 10; bases outside the gene matches: 8. The CDR3 region is CSAGDRGPVSPLHF. The CDR3 nucleotides read TGCAGTGCTGGTGACAGGGGGCCAGTCTCACCCCTCCACTTT.

This clonotype was seen at least ten times. CDR3 sequence reads: CASSPRGGYNMNQPQHF. The CDR3 DNA sequence: TGTGCCAGCAGTCCCCGGGGAGGGTATAATATGAATCAGCCCCAGCATTTT. The gene calls are TRBV6-1 and TRBJ1-5; D call uncertain. The CDR3 runs 17 residues. Looked up from germline, CDR1 is MNHNS and CDR2 is SASEGT. Trimming took 5 bases from V and 4 from J, leaving 21 bases between them.

This clonotype occurred many times. This chain links TRBV2 with TRBJ2-2; perhaps TRBD2 as D (5 bases). The V end was cut by 8 bases, the J end by 5 bases, with 15 bases between. The V gene's germline CDR1 is SNHLY and CDR2 FYNNEI. The CDR3 has 14 residues. CDR3 sequence: CASGPSTGTGELFF. The CDR3 DNA is TGTGCCAGCGGACCCTCCACGGGGACCGGGGAGCTGTTTTTT.

This clonotype was counted at least ten times. CDR3: CASSFAGTYEQYF. Written as DNA, the CDR3 is TGTGCCAGCAGTTTTGCAGGGACTTACGAGCAGTACTTC. The chain uses TRBV28 and TRBJ2-7, with D possibly matching TRBD2 (6 bases). Trimming took 3 bases from V and 4 from J, leaving 10 bases between them. The CDR3 runs to 13 residues. Germline V gives CDR1 MDHEN, CDR2 SYDVKM.

There are many counts of this clonotype. The chain is built from TRBV20-1 and TRBJ2-2; 11 bases are a match to TRBD1. The J segment lost 4 bases and the V segment lost 0 bases, leaving 4 bases of the junction unmatched. Germline CDR1 and CDR2: DFQATT and SNEGSKA (reference sequence). This CDR3 is 16 amino acids long. CDR3 nucleotide sequence: TGCAGTGCTAGAGACCCGGGACAGGGGGTCACCGGGGAGCTGTTTTTT. It is translated as CSARDPGQGVTGELFF.

This clonotype was counted a few times. The V and J genes are TRBV5-8 and TRBJ1-6, with a tentative D call TRBD1 (6 bases). Trimming shortened V by 4 bases and J by 8 bases, and 13 bases separated the two germline ends. The CDR3 extends over 14 amino acids. CDR1 and CDR2 from the germline V gene are SGHTS and YDEGEE. The CDR3 reads CASSRDIAYSPLHF. The CDR3 DNA reads TGTGCCAGCAGCCGGGACATAGCCTATTCACCCCTCCACTTT.

This clonotype was counted at least ten times. The chain joins TRBV18 to TRBJ2-5; either TRBD1 or TRBD2 may fit D (6 bases each). CDR1 is KGHSH and CDR2 is LQKENI in the germline V gene. This CDR3 has 16 amino acids. V was cut by 3 bases and J by 2 bases, with 16 bases left in between. DNA for the CDR3: TGTGCCAGCTCACCTCCTCGCAGGGGAGGTCAAGAGACCCAGTACTTC. This gives the protein CASSPPRRGGQETQYF.

The chain carries TRBV19 and TRBJ1-2; no clear D. Trimming took off 7 bases at V and 4 bases at J, with 10 bases between the two ends. From germline, CDR1 is LNHDA and CDR2 SQIVND (reference sequence). The CDR3 sequence is 12 residues long. The CDR3 loop reads CASTSLGYGYTF. CDR3 sequence (DNA): TGTGCCAGTACGAGCCTGGGCTATGGCTACACCTTC.

In this sample, this clonotype turned up many times. This chain links TRBV20-1 with TRBJ2-3; the D gene is possibly TRBD2 (6 bases). CDR1 and CDR2 (germline): DFQATT, SNEGSKA (reference sequence). This CDR3 has 13 amino acids. Trimming shortened V by 2 bases and J by 6 bases, and 12 bases separated the two germline ends. CDR3 protein: CSARQNRGDTQYF. CDR3 sequence (DNA): TGCAGTGCTAGACAGAACCGGGGGGATACGCAGTATTTT.

The chain's CDR3 is CSVEWDREDEQFF. Written as DNA, the CDR3 is TGCAGCGTTGAATGGGACAGGGAGGATGAGCAGTTCTTC. This sequence joins TRBV29-1 and TRBJ2-1; 9 nucleotides agree with TRBD1. Trimming at V came to 2 bases and at J to 8 bases, leaving 4 bases not matched to a gene. CDR1 SQVTM and CDR2 ANQGSEA come from the germline V gene. The CDR3 sequence is 13 residues long.